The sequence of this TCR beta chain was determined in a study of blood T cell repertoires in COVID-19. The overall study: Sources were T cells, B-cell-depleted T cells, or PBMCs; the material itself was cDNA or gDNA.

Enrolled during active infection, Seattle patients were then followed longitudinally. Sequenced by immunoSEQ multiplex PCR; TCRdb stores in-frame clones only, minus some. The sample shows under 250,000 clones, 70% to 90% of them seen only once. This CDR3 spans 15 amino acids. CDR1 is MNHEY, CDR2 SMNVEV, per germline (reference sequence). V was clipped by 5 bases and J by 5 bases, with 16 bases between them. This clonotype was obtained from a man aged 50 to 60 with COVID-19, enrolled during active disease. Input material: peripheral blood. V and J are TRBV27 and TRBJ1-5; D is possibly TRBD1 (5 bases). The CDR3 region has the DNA TGTGCCAGCAGTCGCTCGCAGGGTCCCGATCAGCCCCAGCATTTT. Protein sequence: CASSRSQGPDQPQHF.